This is a list of T cell receptor beta chains from one sample in a study of blood T cell repertoires in COVID-19. Using immunoSEQ multiplex PCR, the repertoire was profiled, and TCRdb retains in-frame clones only, with some absent. This table has about 350,000 clones, roughly 90% appearing once. Sequenced material: PBMCs or T cells enriched from blood (not recorded which). Receptors originate from a woman aged 25 to 39 who had been exposed to COVID-19. Both conserved end residues are part of each CDR3. A D gene is named only where the DNA matches it firmly. Size is omitted from some rows. Given values are once, few, many or a class for expanded clones.

cdr3_aa: CAWSYGTGDEKLFF
cdr3_nt: TGTGCCTGGAGTTATGGGACAGGGGATGAAAAACTGTTTTTT
v_call: TRBV30
clone_size: many
d_call: TRBD1
j_call: TRBJ1-4
cdr3_length: 14

cdr3_aa: CASSQEGGLTDTQYF
cdr3_nt: TGTGCCAGCAGCCAAGAGGGGGGGCTCACAGATACGCAGTATTTT
v_call: TRBV11-2
clone_size: .
d_call: .
j_call: TRBJ2-3
cdr3_length: 15

cdr3_aa: CAISWETSDSGANVLTF
cdr3_nt: TGTGCCATCAGTTGGGAGACCTCGGACTCTGGGGCCAACGTCCTGACTTTC
v_call: TRBV10-3
clone_size: .
d_call: .
j_call: TRBJ2-6
cdr3_length: 17

cdr3_aa: CASSPPDREIRNEQFF
cdr3_nt: TGTGCCAGCAGCCCTCCGGACAGGGAAATTAGGAATGAGCAGTTCTTC
v_call: TRBV14
clone_size: .
d_call: TRBD1
j_call: TRBJ2-1
cdr3_length: 16

cdr3_aa: CASSVGQGKDQPQHF
cdr3_nt: TGTGCCAGCAGCGTGGGACAGGGAAAGGATCAGCCCCAGCATTTT
v_call: TRBV9
clone_size: .
d_call: TRBD1
j_call: TRBJ1-5
cdr3_length: 15

cdr3_aa: CASSPPRGMDEQYF
cdr3_nt: TGTGCCAGCAGCCCGCCGCGGGGAATGGACGAGCAGTACTTC
v_call: TRBV7-9
clone_size: .
d_call: .
j_call: TRBJ2-7
cdr3_length: 14

cdr3_aa: CAWRVDRNGNEQFF
cdr3_nt: TGTGCCTGGAGGGTGGACAGAAACGGGAATGAGCAGTTCTTC
v_call: TRBV30
clone_size: .
d_call: .
j_call: TRBJ2-1
cdr3_length: 14

cdr3_aa: CASRRTSGRYYEQYF
cdr3_nt: TGTGCCAGCAGGCGAACTAGCGGGCGCTACTACGAGCAGTACTTC
v_call: TRBV6-5
clone_size: .
d_call: TRBD2
j_call: TRBJ2-7
cdr3_length: 15

cdr3_aa: CASSEGTGGNYGYTF
cdr3_nt: TGTGCCAGCAGTGAAGGGACAGGGGGCAACTATGGCTACACCTTC
v_call: TRBV25-1
clone_size: .
d_call: TRBD1
j_call: TRBJ1-2
cdr3_length: 15

cdr3_aa: CASSQDALASQEYF
cdr3_nt: TGCGCCAGCAGCCAAGATGCCCTAGCGTCGCAGGAGTACTTC
v_call: TRBV4-1
clone_size: .
d_call: .
j_call: TRBJ2-7
cdr3_length: 14

cdr3_aa: CASSQDWLATYNEQFF
cdr3_nt: TGTGCCAGCAGCCAAGACTGGCTAGCGACCTACAATGAGCAGTTCTTC
v_call: TRBV3-1/TRBV3-2
clone_size: .
d_call: .
j_call: TRBJ2-1
cdr3_length: 16

cdr3_aa: CASSLARVSNEKLFF
cdr3_nt: TGTGCCAGCAGCTTAGCCCGGGTCTCAAATGAAAAACTGTTTTTT
v_call: TRBV7-8
clone_size: .
d_call: .
j_call: TRBJ1-4
cdr3_length: 15

cdr3_aa: CASSQSGRGQTRSNEQYF
cdr3_nt: TGCGCCAGCAGTCAATCGGGAAGGGGGCAAACTAGGTCGAACGAGCAGTACTTC
v_call: TRBV23-1
clone_size: once
d_call: TRBD1
j_call: TRBJ2-7
cdr3_length: 18

cdr3_aa: CASRAIRDTSWGYTF
cdr3_nt: TGTGCCAGCAGAGCAATCCGGGACACCTCTTGGGGCTACACCTTC
v_call: TRBV6-5
clone_size: .
d_call: .
j_call: TRBJ1-2
cdr3_length: 15

cdr3_aa: CASSPDRIYEQYF
cdr3_nt: TGCGCCAGCAGCCCCGACAGGATCTACGAGCAGTACTTC
v_call: TRBV5-1
clone_size: .
d_call: .
j_call: TRBJ2-7
cdr3_length: 13

cdr3_aa: CASSYRGGGNTEAFF
cdr3_nt: TGTGCCAGCAGCTACCGAGGGGGCGGGAACACTGAAGCTTTCTTT
v_call: TRBV4-2
clone_size: once
d_call: TRBD1
j_call: TRBJ1-1
cdr3_length: 15

cdr3_aa: CASSITSGTGNEQYF
cdr3_nt: TGTGCCAGTAGTATAACGTCCGGGACAGGGAACGAGCAGTACTTC
v_call: TRBV19
clone_size: .
d_call: TRBD1
j_call: TRBJ2-7
cdr3_length: 15

cdr3_aa: CASSPNSGSSGGELFF
cdr3_nt: TGTGCCAGCAGCCCTAATAGCGGGAGTTCCGGCGGGGAGCTGTTTTTT
v_call: TRBV7-3
clone_size: .
d_call: TRBD2
j_call: TRBJ2-2
cdr3_length: 16

cdr3_aa: CASSKLIGRWNPDTQYF
cdr3_nt: TGTGCCAGCAGCAAATTGATTGGGAGGTGGAATCCAGATACGCAGTATTTT
v_call: TRBV21-1
clone_size: once
d_call: .
j_call: TRBJ2-3
cdr3_length: 17

cdr3_aa: CATGATSGETQYF
cdr3_nt: TGTGCCACGGGGGCGACTAGCGGCGAGACCCAGTACTTC
v_call: TRBV19
clone_size: once
d_call: TRBD2
j_call: TRBJ2-5
cdr3_length: 13

cdr3_aa: CASDNSGRGTGELFF
cdr3_nt: TGTGCCAGCGATAATAGCGGGAGAGGAACCGGGGAGCTGTTTTTT
v_call: TRBV27
clone_size: .
d_call: TRBD2
j_call: TRBJ2-2
cdr3_length: 15

cdr3_aa: CASSQDKGRWGDEAFF
cdr3_nt: TGTGCCAGCAGCCAAGATAAGGGGCGGTGGGGGGATGAAGCTTTCTTT
v_call: TRBV3-1/TRBV3-2
clone_size: few
d_call: .
j_call: TRBJ1-1
cdr3_length: 16

cdr3_aa: CSAWGGTEAFF
cdr3_nt: TGCAGTGCTTGGGGGGGCACTGAAGCTTTCTTT
v_call: TRBV20-1
clone_size: .
d_call: .
j_call: TRBJ1-1
cdr3_length: 11

cdr3_aa: CATHRGQASGETQYF
cdr3_nt: TGTGCCACCCACCGGGGACAGGCTAGTGGAGAGACCCAGTACTTC
v_call: TRBV10-3
clone_size: .
d_call: TRBD1
j_call: TRBJ2-5
cdr3_length: 15

cdr3_aa: CASSSGQGIAEQYF
cdr3_nt: TGTGCCAGCAGCTCGGGACAGGGGATAGCCGAGCAGTACTTC
v_call: TRBV7-3
clone_size: few
d_call: TRBD1
j_call: TRBJ2-7
cdr3_length: 14

cdr3_aa: CASSERASEAFF
cdr3_nt: TGTGCCAGCAGTGAGAGGGCCTCTGAAGCTTTCTTT
v_call: TRBV25-1
clone_size: .
d_call: .
j_call: TRBJ1-1
cdr3_length: 12

cdr3_aa: CASSPNQPQHF
cdr3_nt: TGTGCCAGCAGCCCGAATCAGCCCCAGCATTTT
v_call: TRBV28
clone_size: .
d_call: .
j_call: TRBJ1-5
cdr3_length: 11

cdr3_aa: CASSHSRTGKKKETQYF
cdr3_nt: TGTGCCAGCAGCCACAGCAGGACAGGGAAAAAAAAAGAGACCCAGTACTTC
v_call: TRBV27
clone_size: once
d_call: TRBD1
j_call: TRBJ2-5
cdr3_length: 17

cdr3_aa: CASSTPSGNSPLHF
cdr3_nt: TGTGCCAGTAGTACTCCATCGGGGAATTCACCCCTCCACTTT
v_call: TRBV19
clone_size: medium-sized
d_call: .
j_call: TRBJ1-6
cdr3_length: 14

cdr3_aa: CASRVFEGNEQFF
cdr3_nt: TGTGCCAGCAGGGTCTTTGAGGGAAATGAGCAGTTCTTC
v_call: TRBV28
clone_size: few
d_call: .
j_call: TRBJ2-1
cdr3_length: 13

cdr3_aa: CASSEPGYGYTF
cdr3_nt: TGCGCCAGCAGTGAGCCCGGCTATGGCTACACCTTC
v_call: TRBV10-2
clone_size: .
d_call: .
j_call: TRBJ1-2
cdr3_length: 12

cdr3_aa: CASSLRGTSGRPTYEQYF
cdr3_nt: TGTGCCAGCAGCCTGAGGGGGACTAGCGGGAGGCCCACCTACGAGCAGTACTTC
v_call: TRBV27
clone_size: few
d_call: TRBD2
j_call: TRBJ2-7
cdr3_length: 18

cdr3_aa: CASSLDLGVASGASYNEQFF
cdr3_nt: TGTGCCAGCAGCTTAGATCTGGGTGTCGCTAGCGGAGCCTCCTACAATGAGCAGTTCTTC
v_call: TRBV11-3
clone_size: .
d_call: TRBD2
j_call: TRBJ2-1
cdr3_length: 20

cdr3_aa: CASSGVSGIETQYF
cdr3_nt: TGTGCCAGTAGTGGGGTAAGCGGGATCGAGACCCAGTACTTC
v_call: TRBV19
clone_size: .
d_call: TRBD2
j_call: TRBJ2-5
cdr3_length: 14

cdr3_aa: CATSTRGTPGNTIYF
cdr3_nt: TGTGCCACCAGCACACGCGGGACGCCTGGAAACACCATATATTTT
v_call: TRBV15
clone_size: .
d_call: .
j_call: TRBJ1-3
cdr3_length: 15

cdr3_aa: CASSRSRETQYF
cdr3_nt: TGTGCCAGCAGCCGTAGTAGAGAGACCCAGTACTTC
v_call: TRBV5-5
clone_size: .
d_call: .
j_call: TRBJ2-5
cdr3_length: 12

cdr3_aa: CASSLGTSGSSYNEQFF
cdr3_nt: TGCGCCAGCAGCTTGGGGACTAGCGGGAGCTCCTACAATGAGCAGTTCTTC
v_call: TRBV5-1
clone_size: .
d_call: TRBD2
j_call: TRBJ2-1
cdr3_length: 17

cdr3_aa: CATGILGTEAFF
cdr3_nt: TGTGCCACCGGGATTCTCGGCACTGAAGCTTTCTTT
v_call: TRBV10-3
clone_size: .
d_call: .
j_call: TRBJ1-1
cdr3_length: 12

cdr3_aa: CASTEQQGGGDTQYF
cdr3_nt: TGTGCCAGCACCGAGCAGCAAGGCGGGGGAGATACGCAGTATTTT
v_call: TRBV2
clone_size: .
d_call: TRBD2
j_call: TRBJ2-3
cdr3_length: 15

cdr3_aa: CASSPGTVGANVLTF
cdr3_nt: TGTGCCAGCAGTCCCGGGACAGTTGGGGCCAACGTCCTGACTTTC
v_call: TRBV6-5
clone_size: .
d_call: TRBD1
j_call: TRBJ2-6
cdr3_length: 15

cdr3_aa: CASSLAHLGLAGLNEQFF
cdr3_nt: TGCGCCAGCAGCTTGGCACATTTGGGACTAGCGGGACTCAATGAGCAGTTCTTC
v_call: TRBV5-1
clone_size: once
d_call: TRBD2
j_call: TRBJ2-1
cdr3_length: 18

cdr3_aa: CSVAGTGGYNEQFF
cdr3_nt: TGCAGCGTCGCCGGGACAGGGGGCTACAATGAGCAGTTCTTC
v_call: TRBV29-1
clone_size: .
d_call: TRBD1
j_call: TRBJ2-1
cdr3_length: 14

cdr3_aa: CASSDYRELGTEAFF
cdr3_nt: TGTGCCAGCAGTGATTACAGGGAGTTAGGCACTGAAGCTTTCTTT
v_call: TRBV28
clone_size: .
d_call: .
j_call: TRBJ1-1
cdr3_length: 15